A selection of T cell receptor beta chains follows, all from one sample in a study of blood T cell repertoires in COVID-19. TCRdb's table, derived via immunoSEQ multiplex PCR, lists solely in-frame clones and lacks some. Of approximately 190,000 clones in the sample, 88% are singletons; the top ten hold 5% to 6.5%. Material: peripheral blood. All receptors derive from a man in his forties with active or convalescent COVID-19. Both conserved end residues are part of each CDR3. D genes are given only for firm matches. Size is stated for part of the rows, as once, few or many counts, or as a class when the clone is expanded.

j_call clone_size v_call cdr3_length d_call cdr3_nt cdr3_aa
TRBJ2-1 NA TRBV4-1 17 TRBD2 TGCGCCAGCAGCACCAGCCGCCTAGCGGGCCTTAACAATGAGCAGTTCTTC CASSTSRLAGLNNEQFF
TRBJ2-7 NA TRBV9 15 NA TGTGCCAGCAGCGCCCACCTGGCGGGAACCTACGAGCAGTACTTC CASSAHLAGTYEQYF
TRBJ2-1 NA TRBV28 14 TRBD2 TGTGCCAGCAGCCCGGGACTAGCGTACAATGAGCAGTTCTTC CASSPGLAYNEQFF
TRBJ2-3 NA TRBV29-1 13 TRBD1 TGCAGCGGCCGGGACAGGGGAACAGATACGCAGTATTTT CSGRDRGTDTQYF
TRBJ2-2 NA TRBV9 15 TRBD1 TGTGCCAGCAGCACGCGACAGGGGAGGACCGGGGAGCTGTTTTTT CASSTRQGRTGELFF
TRBJ2-1 NA TRBV6-2/TRBV6-3 15 TRBD2 TGTGCCAGCAGTTACGGGGTAGCGGGAGCGGGGGAGCAGTTCTTC CASSYGVAGAGEQFF
TRBJ2-6 NA TRBV5-6 15 NA TGTGCCAGCAGCTTTAGGGGTTCTGGGGCCAACGTCCTGACTTTC CASSFRGSGANVLTF
TRBJ1-5 NA TRBV10-3 14 TRBD1 TGTGCCATCAGTGACGGACAGGTTAATCAGCCCCAGCATTTT CAISDGQVNQPQHF
TRBJ1-1 NA TRBV4-1 17 NA TGCGCCAGCAAGAGTAACAGGGACACTTATTTGAACACTGAAGCTTTCTTT CASKSNRDTYLNTEAFF
TRBJ1-6 NA TRBV27 15 NA TGTGCCAGCAGTCGGGTGGGGGCCCTGAATTCACCCCTCCACTTT CASSRVGALNSPLHF
TRBJ1-6 NA TRBV6-5 12 NA TGTGCCAGCAGTAAGGACAGTTTCCCCCTCCACTTT CASSKDSFPLHF
TRBJ1-6 NA TRBV5-4 15 TRBD1 TGTGCCAGCAGCTTAGGACAGGGCGATTATTCACCCCTCCACTTT CASSLGQGDYSPLHF
TRBJ1-3 NA TRBV27 17 TRBD1 TGTGCCAGCAGTAAACGGACAGGAGCATTCTCTGGAAACACCATATATTTT CASSKRTGAFSGNTIYF
TRBJ2-7 few TRBV2 12 TRBD1 TGTGCCAGCAGTGTAAGGGGGCTCGAGCAGTACTTC CASSVRGLEQYF
TRBJ1-6 NA TRBV28 14 NA TGTGCCAGCAGGCTACAGGGCCGCGCCTCACCCCTCCACTTT CASRLQGRASPLHF
TRBJ1-5 NA TRBV28 16 NA TGTGCCAGCAGAACTCCAGGGTTTTCGGACGGTCAGCCCCAGCATTTT CASRTPGFSDGQPQHF
TRBJ1-1 NA TRBV28 15 NA TGTGCCAGCACCCTACGGCGGCCCTCGGGCACTGAAGCTTTCTTT CASTLRRPSGTEAFF
TRBJ2-7 NA TRBV27 13 NA TGTGCCAGCAGTTTCCAAACAGGGAGCGAGCAGTACTTC CASSFQTGSEQYF
TRBJ1-1 NA TRBV3-1/TRBV3-2 15 NA TGTGCCAGCAGCCAAGAGGCAGGTAAGAACACTGAAGCTTTCTTT CASSQEAGKNTEAFF
TRBJ1-5 NA TRBV24-1 17 NA TGTGCCACCAGTGATACTCGGGCAGGGGCGAATAATCAGCCCCAGCATTTT CATSDTRAGANNQPQHF
TRBJ1-4 NA TRBV7-2 15 TRBD1 TGTGCCAGCAGCCCCCGGGACAGGGGGGATGAAAAACTGTTTTTT CASSPRDRGDEKLFF
TRBJ2-7 NA TRBV27 15 NA TGTGCCAGCAGTTTATTGTTTAGACAAGCCTACGAGCAGTACTTC CASSLLFRQAYEQYF
TRBJ2-5 once TRBV5-1 14 TRBD2 TGCGCCAGCAGCTTTAGTGGGAGGGAAGAGACCCAGTACTTC CASSFSGREETQYF
TRBJ1-2 NA TRBV5-6 13 NA TGTGCCAGCAGCCCCAGGGCCGGGTTTGGCTACACCTTC CASSPRAGFGYTF
TRBJ1-1 NA TRBV14 15 TRBD1 TGTGCCAGCAGGGGTTGGACAGGGGATATGGCTGAAGCTTTCTTT CASRGWTGDMAEAFF
TRBJ1-1 few TRBV3-1/TRBV3-2 16 NA TGTGCCAGCAGCCAAGAGGGGCAGGGTGTACACACTGAAGCTTTCTTT CASSQEGQGVHTEAFF
TRBJ1-4 NA TRBV6-5 15 NA TGTGCCAGCAGGCCCCTCGTAGCAACTAATGAAAAACTGTTTTTT CASRPLVATNEKLFF
TRBJ1-5 NA TRBV29-1 12 NA TGCAGCGTTGGCCAGGGTAATCAGCCCCAGCATTTT CSVGQGNQPQHF
TRBJ1-2 NA TRBV19 14 NA TGTGCCAGTAGTATCTTCGGGACAATGGATGGCTACACCTTC CASSIFGTMDGYTF
TRBJ1-1 once TRBV2 14 NA TGTGCCAGCAGTGTAAAACCTACCGGGGGTGAAGCTTTCTTT CASSVKPTGGEAFF
TRBJ2-2 NA TRBV7-9 16 TRBD1 TGTGCCAGCAGCTTTTTTACAGGGGGCGTTTACGGGGAGCTGTTTTTT CASSFFTGGVYGELFF